The entry below gives a single T cell receptor beta chain sequence along with its context. The antigen remains undetermined. Prior autoimmune disease or systemic immunosuppression barred patients. The repertoire was sequenced with immunoSEQ multiplex PCR; TCRdb's copy has only in-frame clones and lacks some. The table shows some 63,000 clones, with around 83% occurring only once. The entry originates in a study of OX40 agonist ivuxolimab in advanced cancers. General study results and limits: On average, a greater number of expanded clones characterised CD8+ T cells relative to CD4+. The study observed clonal expansion of CD4+ and CD8+ blood T cells by week 6 at 0.1 to 3.0 mg/kg. The 0.1-3.0 mg/kg partial responders had among the lowest clonal expansion.

Germline trimming cut 0 bases from V and 4 bases from J; bases unmatched to any gene: 8. The CDR3 is made up of 16 amino acids. Germline V gene sequence: CDR1 ENHRY, CDR2 SYGVKD. This clonotype originated in an adult with an advanced solid tumor such as melanoma, head and neck, liver or kidney cancer. The chain joins TRBV10-3 to TRBJ2-7; 8 nucleotides align to TRBD1. The sequencing used CD4+ or CD8+ T cells sorted from blood, collected in a trial of the OX40 agonist ivuxolimab. The CDR3 reads CAISESGQGARYEQYF. CDR3 bases: TGTGCCATCAGTGAGTCCGGGCAGGGGGCGAGGTACGAGCAGTACTTC.